The clone carrying this TCR beta chain came up once. Documented time point: baseline, week 1 (first vaccination visit). The treatment is: pre-vaccination baseline after standard-of-care therapy. The data stem from a study of a mutant IDH1 vaccine in newly diagnosed glioma. The CDR3 is 16 amino acids. The germline gives CDR1 SGHRS, CDR2 YFSETQ. V lost 0 bases and J lost 5; bases outside the gene matches: 7. Assay used: immunoSEQ multiplex PCR; TCRdb lists only in-frame clones, some missing. This table holds about 54,000 clones, roughly 80% found once. The specimen comprised PBMCs, sampled from a glioma patient treated with radiotherapy, temozolomide or both. The chain couples TRBV5-1 to TRBJ2-7, with 11 bases matching TRBD2. This sequence was found in a man aged 18 to 30 with glioma. CDR3 coding DNA: TGCGCCAGCAGCTTGGACACCGGGACTAGCGGCCACGAGCAGTACTTC. Encoded protein: CASSLDTGTSGHEQYF.